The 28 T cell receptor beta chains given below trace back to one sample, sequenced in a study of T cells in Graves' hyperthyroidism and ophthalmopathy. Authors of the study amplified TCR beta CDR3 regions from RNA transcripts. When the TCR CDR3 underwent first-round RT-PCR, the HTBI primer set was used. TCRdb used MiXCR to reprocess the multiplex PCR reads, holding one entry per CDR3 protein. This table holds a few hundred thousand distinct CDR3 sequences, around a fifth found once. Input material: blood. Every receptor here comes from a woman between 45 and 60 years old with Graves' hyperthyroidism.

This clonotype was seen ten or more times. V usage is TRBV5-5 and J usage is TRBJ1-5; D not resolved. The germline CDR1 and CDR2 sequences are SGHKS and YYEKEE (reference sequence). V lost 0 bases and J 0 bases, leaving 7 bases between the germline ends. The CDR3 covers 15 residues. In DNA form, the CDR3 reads TGTGCCAGCAGCTTGGGGGGAAATAGCAATCAGCCCCAGCATTTT. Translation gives CASSLGGNSNQPQHF.

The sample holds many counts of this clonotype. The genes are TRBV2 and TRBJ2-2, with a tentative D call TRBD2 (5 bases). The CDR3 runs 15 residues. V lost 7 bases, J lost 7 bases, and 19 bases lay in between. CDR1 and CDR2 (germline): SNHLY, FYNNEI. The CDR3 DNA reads TGTGCCAGCAAGCCCCTTAATAGCGCGGTCGGGGAGCTGTTTTTT. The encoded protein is CASKPLNSAVGELFF.

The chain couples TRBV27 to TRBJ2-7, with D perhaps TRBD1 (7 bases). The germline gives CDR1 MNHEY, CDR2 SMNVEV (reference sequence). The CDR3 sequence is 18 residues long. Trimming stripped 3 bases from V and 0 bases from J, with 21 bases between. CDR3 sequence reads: CASSFSRQGGSSSYEQYF. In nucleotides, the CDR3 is TGTGCCAGCAGTTTCTCTAGACAGGGAGGAAGTTCCTCCTACGAGCAGTACTTC.

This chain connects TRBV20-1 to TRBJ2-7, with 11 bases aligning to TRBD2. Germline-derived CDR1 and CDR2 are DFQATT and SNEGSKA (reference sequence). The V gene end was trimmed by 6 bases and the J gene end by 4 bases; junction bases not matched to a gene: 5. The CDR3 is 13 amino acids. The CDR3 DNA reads TGCAGTGCGCCGACTAGCGGGGTTTACGAGCAGTACTTC. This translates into CSAPTSGVYEQYF.

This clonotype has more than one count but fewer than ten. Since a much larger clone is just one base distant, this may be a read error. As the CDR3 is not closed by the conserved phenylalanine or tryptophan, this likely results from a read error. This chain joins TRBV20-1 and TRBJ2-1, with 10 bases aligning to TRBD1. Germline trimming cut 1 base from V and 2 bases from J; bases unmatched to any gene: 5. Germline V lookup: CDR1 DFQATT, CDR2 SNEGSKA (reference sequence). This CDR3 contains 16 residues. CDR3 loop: CSARVPGTGAYNEQFV. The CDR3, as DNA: TGCAGTGCTAGAGTTCCCGGGACAGGGGCCTACAATGAGCAGTTCGTC.

CDR3 DNA sequence: TGTGCCAGCAGTTTCGTCCCCTACAATGAGCAGTTCTTC. This sequence encodes CASSFVPYNEQFF. This rearrangement joins TRBV27 to TRBJ2-1; D is ambiguous. Deletions cut 3 bases from V and 2 bases from J, with 5 bases between. Germline CDR1 reads MNHEY; CDR2 reads SMNVEV (reference sequence). The CDR3 contains 13 residues.

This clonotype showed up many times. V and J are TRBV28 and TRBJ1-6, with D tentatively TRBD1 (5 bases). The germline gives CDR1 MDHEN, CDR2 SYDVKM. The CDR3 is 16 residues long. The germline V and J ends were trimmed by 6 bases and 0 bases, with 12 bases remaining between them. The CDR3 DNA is TGTGCCAGCAGCGGGGCGGGCAGCTCCTATAATTCACCCCTCCACTTT. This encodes CASSGAGSSYNSPLHF.

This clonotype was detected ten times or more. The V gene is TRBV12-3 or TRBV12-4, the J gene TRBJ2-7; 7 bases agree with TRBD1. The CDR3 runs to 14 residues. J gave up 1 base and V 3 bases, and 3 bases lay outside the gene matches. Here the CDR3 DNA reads TGTGCCAGCAGTTTCCAGGACAGGTCCTACGAGCAGTACTTC. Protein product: CASSFQDRSYEQYF.

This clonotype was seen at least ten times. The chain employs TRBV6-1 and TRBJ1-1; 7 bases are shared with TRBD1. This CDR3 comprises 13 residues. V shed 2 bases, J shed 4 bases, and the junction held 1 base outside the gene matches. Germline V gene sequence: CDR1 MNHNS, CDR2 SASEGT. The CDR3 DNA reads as TGTGCCAGCAGTGAACAGGGGGTCACTGAAGCTTTCTTT. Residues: CASSEQGVTEAFF.

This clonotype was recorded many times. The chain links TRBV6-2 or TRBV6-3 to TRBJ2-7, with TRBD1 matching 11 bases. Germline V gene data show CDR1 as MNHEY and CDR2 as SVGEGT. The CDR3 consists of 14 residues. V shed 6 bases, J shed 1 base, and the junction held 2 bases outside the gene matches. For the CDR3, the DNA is TGTGCCAGCAGAGGGACAGGGGGATCCTACGAGCAGTACTTC. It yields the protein CASRGTGGSYEQYF.

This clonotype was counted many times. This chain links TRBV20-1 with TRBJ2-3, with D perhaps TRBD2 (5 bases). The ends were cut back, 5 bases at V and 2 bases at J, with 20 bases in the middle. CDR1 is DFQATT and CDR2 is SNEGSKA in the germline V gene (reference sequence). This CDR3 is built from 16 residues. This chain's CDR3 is CSAPSPPLESTDTQYF. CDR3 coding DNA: TGCAGTGCTCCCTCCCCGCCACTAGAATCCACAGATACGCAGTATTTT.

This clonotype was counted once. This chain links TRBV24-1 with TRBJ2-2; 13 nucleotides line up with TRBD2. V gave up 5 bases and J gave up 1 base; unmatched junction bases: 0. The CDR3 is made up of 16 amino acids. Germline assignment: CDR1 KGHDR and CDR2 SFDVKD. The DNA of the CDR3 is TGTGCCACCAGTGGGACTAGCGGGAGGAACACCGGGGAGCTGTTTTTT. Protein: CATSGTSGRNTGELFF.

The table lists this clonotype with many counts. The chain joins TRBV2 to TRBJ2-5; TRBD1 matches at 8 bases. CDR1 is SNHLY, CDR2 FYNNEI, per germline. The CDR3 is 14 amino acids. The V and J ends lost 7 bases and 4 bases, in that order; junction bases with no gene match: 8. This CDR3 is CASNGQGSPETQYF. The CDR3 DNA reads TGTGCCAGCAACGGACAGGGCTCCCCAGAGACCCAGTACTTC. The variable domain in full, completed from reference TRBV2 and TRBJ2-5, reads EPEVTQTPSHQVTQMGQEVILRCVPISNHLYFYWYRQILGQKVEFLVSFYNNEISEKSEIFDDQFSVERPDGSNFTLKIRSTKLEDSAMYFCASNGQGSPETQYFGPGTRLLVL.

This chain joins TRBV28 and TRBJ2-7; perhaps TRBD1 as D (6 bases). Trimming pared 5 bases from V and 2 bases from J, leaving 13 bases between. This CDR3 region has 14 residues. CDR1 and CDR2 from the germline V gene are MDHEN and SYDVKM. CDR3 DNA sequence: TGTGCCAGCAGTGGAGGACAGAAGACCTACGAGCAGTACTTC. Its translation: CASSGGQKTYEQYF.

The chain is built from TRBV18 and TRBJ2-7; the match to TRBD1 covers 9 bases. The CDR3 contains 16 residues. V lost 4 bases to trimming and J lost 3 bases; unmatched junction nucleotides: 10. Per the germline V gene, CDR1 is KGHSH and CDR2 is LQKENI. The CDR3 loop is CASSLLSGQGDYEQYF. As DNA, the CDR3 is TGTGCCAGCTCACTCTTGTCGGGACAGGGCGACTACGAGCAGTACTTC. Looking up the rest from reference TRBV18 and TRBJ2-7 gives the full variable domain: NAGVMQNPRHLVRRRGQEARLRCSPMKGHSHVYWYRQLPEEGLKFMVYLQKENIIDESGMPKERFSAEFPKEGPSILRIQQVVRGDSAAYFCASSLLSGQGDYEQYFGPGTRLTVT.

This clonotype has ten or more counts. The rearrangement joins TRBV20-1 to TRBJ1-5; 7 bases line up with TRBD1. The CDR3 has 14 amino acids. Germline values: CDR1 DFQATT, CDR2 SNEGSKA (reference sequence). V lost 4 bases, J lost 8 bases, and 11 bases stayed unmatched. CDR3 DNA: TGCAGTGCTACCCCTCCAGGGGGAGGAGAGCCCCAGCATTTT. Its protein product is CSATPPGGGEPQHF.

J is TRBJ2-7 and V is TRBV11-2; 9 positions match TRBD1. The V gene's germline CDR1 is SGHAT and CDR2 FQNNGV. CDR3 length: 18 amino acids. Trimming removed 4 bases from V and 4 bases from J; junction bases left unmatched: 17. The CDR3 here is CASSSLRMDRGRVYEQYF. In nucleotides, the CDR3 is TGTGCCAGCAGCTCGCTACGAATGGACAGGGGAAGAGTGTACGAGCAGTACTTC.

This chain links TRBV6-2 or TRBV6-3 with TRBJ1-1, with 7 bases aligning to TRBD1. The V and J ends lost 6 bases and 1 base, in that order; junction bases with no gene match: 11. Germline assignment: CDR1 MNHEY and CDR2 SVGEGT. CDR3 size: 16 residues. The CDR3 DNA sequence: TGTGCCAGCAGCCGACAGGGTTTCGGCTCGAACACTGAAGCTTTCTTT. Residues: CASSRQGFGSNTEAFF.

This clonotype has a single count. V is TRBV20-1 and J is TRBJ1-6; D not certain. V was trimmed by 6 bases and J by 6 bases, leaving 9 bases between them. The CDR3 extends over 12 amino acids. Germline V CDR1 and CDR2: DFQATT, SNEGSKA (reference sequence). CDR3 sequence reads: CSAKRANSPLHF. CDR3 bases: TGCAGTGCGAAAAGGGCTAATTCACCCCTCCACTTT.

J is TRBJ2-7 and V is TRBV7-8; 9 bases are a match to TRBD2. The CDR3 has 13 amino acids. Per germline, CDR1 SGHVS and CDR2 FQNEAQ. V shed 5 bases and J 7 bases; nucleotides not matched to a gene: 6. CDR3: CASSRGRALEQYF. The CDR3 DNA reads TGTGCCAGCAGCCGCGGGAGGGCCTTGGAGCAGTACTTC.

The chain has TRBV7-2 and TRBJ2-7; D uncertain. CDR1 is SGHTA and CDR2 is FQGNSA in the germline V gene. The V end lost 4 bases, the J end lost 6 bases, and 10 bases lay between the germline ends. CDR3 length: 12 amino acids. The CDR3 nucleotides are TGTGCCAGCAGCTATAAATGGGTCGAGCAGTACTTC. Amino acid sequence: CASSYKWVEQYF.

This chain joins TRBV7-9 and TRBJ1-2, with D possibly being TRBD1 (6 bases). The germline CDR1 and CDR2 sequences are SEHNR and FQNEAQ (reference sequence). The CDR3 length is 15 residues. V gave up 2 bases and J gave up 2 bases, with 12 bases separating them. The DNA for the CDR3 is TGTGCCAGCAGCTTAAGACAGGCTCCGAACTATGGCTACACCTTC. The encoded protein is CASSLRQAPNYGYTF.

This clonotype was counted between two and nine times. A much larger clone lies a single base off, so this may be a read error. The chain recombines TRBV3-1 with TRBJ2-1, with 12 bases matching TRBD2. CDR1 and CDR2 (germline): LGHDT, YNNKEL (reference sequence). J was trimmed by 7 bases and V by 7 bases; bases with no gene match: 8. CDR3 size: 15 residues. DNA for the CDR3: TGTGCCAGCACCCCCGAGCTAGCGGGGGGGAATGAGCAGTTCTTC. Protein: CASTPELAGGNEQFF.

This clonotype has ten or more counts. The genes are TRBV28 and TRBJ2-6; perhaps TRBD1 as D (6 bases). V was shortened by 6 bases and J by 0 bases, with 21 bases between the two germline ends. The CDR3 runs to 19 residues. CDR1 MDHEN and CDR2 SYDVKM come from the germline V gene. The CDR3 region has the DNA TGTGCCAGCAGGGTAATGACAGGTTCTACCGCCTCTGGGGCCAACGTCCTGACTTTC. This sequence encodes CASRVMTGSTASGANVLTF.

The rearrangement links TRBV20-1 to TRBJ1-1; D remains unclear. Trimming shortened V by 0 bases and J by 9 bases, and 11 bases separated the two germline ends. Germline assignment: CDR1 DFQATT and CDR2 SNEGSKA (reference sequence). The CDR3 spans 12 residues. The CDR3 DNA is TGCAGTGCTAGAGATTTTCGAGGGAAAGCTTTCTTT. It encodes CSARDFRGKAFF.

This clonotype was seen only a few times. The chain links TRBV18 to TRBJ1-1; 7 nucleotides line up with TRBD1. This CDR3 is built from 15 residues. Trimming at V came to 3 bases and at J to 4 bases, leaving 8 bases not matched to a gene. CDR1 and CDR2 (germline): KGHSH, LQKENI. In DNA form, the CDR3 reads TGTGCCAGCTCACCCGACAGGGTGTTCAGCACTGAAGCTTTCTTT. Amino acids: CASSPDRVFSTEAFF.

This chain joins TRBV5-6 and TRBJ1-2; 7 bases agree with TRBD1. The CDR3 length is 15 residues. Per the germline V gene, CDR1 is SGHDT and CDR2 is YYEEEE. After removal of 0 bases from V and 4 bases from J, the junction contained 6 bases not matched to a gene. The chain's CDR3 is CASSLGLGQLYGYTF. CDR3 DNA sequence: TGTGCCAGCAGCTTGGGGCTGGGACAGCTCTATGGCTACACCTTC. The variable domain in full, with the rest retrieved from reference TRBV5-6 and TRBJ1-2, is DAGVTQSPTHLIKTRGQQVTLRCSPKSGHDTVSWYQQALGQGPQFIFQYYEEEERQRGNFPDRFSGHQFPNYSSELNVNALLLGDSALYLCASSLGLGQLYGYTFGSGTRLTVV.

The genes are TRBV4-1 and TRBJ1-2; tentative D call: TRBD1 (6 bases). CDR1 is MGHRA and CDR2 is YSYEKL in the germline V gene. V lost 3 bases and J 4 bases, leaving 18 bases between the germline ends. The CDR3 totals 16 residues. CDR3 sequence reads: CASSHPTRGASYGYTF. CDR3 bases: TGCGCCAGCAGCCACCCGACCCGGGGGGCGAGCTATGGCTACACCTTC.